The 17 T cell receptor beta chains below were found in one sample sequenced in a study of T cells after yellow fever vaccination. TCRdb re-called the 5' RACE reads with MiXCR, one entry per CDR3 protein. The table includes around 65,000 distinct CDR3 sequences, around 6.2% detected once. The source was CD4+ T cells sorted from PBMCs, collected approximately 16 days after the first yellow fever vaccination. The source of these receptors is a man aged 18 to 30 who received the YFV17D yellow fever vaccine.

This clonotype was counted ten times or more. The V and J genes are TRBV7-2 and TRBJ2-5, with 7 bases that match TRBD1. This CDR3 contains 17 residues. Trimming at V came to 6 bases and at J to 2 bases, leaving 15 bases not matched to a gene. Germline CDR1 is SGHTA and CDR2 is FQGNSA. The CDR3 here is CASSSRTRDSRQETQYF. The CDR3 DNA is TGTGCCAGCAGTTCGCGCACCCGGGACAGTCGTCAAGAGACCCAGTACTTC. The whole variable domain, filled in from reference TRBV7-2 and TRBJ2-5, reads GAGVSQSPSNKVTEKGKDVELRCDPISGHTALYWYRQSLGQGLEFLIYFQGNSAPDKSGLPSDRFSAERTGGSVSTLTIQRTQQEDSAVYLCASSSRTRDSRQETQYFGPGTRLLVL.

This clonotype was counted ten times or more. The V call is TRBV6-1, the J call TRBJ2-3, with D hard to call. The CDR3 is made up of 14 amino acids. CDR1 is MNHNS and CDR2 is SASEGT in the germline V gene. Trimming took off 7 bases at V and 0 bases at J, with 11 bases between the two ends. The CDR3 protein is CASKNPSSTDTQYF. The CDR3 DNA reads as TGTGCCAGCAAGAACCCGTCAAGCACAGATACGCAGTATTTT.

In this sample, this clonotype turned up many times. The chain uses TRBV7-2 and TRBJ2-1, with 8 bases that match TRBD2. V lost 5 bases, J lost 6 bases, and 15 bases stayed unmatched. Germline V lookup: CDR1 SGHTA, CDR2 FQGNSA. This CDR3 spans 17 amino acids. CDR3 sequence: CASSRGSGGATGNEQFF. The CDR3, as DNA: TGTGCCAGCAGCCGAGGGTCGGGGGGGGCTACCGGCAATGAGCAGTTCTTC.

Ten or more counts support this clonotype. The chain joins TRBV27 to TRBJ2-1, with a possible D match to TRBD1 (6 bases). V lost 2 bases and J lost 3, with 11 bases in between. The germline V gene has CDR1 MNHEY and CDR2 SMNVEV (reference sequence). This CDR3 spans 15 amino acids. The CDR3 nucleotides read TGTGCCAGCAGTTTAGCAGGGGTCGTCTACAATGAGCAGTTCTTC. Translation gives CASSLAGVVYNEQFF.

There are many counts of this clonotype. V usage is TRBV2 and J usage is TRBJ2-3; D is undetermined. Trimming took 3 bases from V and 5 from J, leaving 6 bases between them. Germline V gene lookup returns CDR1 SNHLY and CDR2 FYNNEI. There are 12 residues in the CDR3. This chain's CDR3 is CASSESRDTQYF. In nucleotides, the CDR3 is TGTGCCAGCAGTGAGTCTAGAGATACGCAGTATTTT.

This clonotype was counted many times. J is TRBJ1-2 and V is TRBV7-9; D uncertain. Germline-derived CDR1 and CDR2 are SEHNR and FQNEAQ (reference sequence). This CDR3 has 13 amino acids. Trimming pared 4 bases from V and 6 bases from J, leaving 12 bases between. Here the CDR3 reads CASSSPRLDGYTF. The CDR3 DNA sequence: TGTGCCAGCAGCTCACCCCGTCTAGATGGCTACACCTTC.

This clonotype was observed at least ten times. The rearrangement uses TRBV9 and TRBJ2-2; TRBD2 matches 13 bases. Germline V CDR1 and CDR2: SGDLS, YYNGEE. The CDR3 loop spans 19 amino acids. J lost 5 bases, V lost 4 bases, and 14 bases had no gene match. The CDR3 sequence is CASSPRGLAGTLGTGELFF. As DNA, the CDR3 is TGTGCCAGCAGCCCCCGGGGACTAGCGGGGACCCTCGGGACCGGGGAGCTGTTTTTT.

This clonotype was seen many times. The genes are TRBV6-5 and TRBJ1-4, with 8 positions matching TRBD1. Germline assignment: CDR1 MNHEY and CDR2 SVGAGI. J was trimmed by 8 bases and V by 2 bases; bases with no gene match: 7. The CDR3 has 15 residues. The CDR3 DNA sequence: TGTGCCAGCAGTTACGTGACAGGGGTTGGGGAAAAACTGTTTTTT. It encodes CASSYVTGVGEKLFF.

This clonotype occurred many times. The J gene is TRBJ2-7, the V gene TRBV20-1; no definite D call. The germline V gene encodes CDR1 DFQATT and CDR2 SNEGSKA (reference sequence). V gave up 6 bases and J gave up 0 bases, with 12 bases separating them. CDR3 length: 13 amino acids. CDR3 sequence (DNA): TGCAGTGCCCCGTCCCTTGGCTCCTACGAGCAGTACTTC. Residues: CSAPSLGSYEQYF.

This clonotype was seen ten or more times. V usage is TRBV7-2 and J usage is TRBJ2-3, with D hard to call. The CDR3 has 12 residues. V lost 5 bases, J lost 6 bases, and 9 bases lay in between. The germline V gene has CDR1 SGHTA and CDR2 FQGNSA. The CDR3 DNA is TGTGCCAGCAGCGACGGATGGGATACGCAGTATTTT. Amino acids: CASSDGWDTQYF.

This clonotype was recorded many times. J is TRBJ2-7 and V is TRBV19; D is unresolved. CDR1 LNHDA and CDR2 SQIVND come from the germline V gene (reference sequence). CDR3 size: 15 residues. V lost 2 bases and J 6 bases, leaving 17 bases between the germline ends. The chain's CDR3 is CASSIPRPLKCEQYV. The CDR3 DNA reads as TGTGCCAGTAGTATACCCAGGCCGCTAAAGTGCGAGCAGTACGTC.

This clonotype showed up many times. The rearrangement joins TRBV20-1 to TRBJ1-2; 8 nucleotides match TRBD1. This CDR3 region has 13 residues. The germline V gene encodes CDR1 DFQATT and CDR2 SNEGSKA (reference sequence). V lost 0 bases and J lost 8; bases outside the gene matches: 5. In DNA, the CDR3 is TGCAGTGCTAGAGAACCGGACAGGGAGGGCTACACCTTC. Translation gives CSAREPDREGYTF.

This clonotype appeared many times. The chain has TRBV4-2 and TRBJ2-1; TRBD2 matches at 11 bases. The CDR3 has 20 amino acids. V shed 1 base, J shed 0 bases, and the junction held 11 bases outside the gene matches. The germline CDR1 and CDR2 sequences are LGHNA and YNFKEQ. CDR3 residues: CASSQVMASGGLSSYNEQFF. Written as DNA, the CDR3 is TGTGCCAGCAGCCAAGTAATGGCTAGCGGGGGGCTGAGCTCCTACAATGAGCAGTTCTTC.

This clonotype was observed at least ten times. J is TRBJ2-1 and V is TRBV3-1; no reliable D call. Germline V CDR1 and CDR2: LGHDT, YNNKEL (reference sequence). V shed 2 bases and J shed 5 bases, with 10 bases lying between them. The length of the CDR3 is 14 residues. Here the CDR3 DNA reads TGTGCCAGCAGCCAAAGGTCCGCAAACAATGAGCAGTTCTTC. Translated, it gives CASSQRSANNEQFF.

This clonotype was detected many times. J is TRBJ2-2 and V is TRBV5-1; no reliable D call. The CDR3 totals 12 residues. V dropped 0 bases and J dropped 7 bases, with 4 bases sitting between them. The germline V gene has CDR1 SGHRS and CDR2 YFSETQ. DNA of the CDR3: TGCGCCAGCAGCTTGGGTCACGGGGAGCTGTTTTTT. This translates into CASSLGHGELFF.

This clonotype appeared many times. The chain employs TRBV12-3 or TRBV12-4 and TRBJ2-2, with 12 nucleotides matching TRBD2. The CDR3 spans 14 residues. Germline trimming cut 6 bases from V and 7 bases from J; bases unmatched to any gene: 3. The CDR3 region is CASRTSGGGGELFF. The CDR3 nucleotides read TGTGCCAGCAGGACTAGCGGGGGCGGCGGGGAGCTGTTTTTT.

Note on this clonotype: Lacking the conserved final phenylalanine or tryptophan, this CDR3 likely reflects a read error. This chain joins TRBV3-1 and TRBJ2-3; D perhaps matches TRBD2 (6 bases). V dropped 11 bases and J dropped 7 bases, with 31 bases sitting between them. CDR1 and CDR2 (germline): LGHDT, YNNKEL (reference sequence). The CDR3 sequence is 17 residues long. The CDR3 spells CACTQDPAGRPTNTQYS. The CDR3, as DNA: TGTGCCTGCACCCAAGACCCGGCGGGGAGACCAACTAATACGCAGTATTCT.